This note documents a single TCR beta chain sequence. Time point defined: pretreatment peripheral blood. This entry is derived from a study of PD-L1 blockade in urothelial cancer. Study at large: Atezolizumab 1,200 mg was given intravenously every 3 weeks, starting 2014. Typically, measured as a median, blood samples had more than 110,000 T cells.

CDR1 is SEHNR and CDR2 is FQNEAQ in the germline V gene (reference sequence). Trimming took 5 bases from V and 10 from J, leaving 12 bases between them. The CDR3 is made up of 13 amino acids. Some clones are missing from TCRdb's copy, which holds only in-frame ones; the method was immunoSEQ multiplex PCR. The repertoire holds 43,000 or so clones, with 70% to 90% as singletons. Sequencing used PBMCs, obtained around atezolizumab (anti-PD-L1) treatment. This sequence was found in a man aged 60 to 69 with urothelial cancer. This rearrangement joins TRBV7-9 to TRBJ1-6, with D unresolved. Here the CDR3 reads CASSPSGESPLHF. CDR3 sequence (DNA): TGTGCCAGCAGCCCGTCGGGTGAGTCACCCCTCCACTTT. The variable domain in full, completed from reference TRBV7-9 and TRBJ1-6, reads DTGVSQNPRHKITKRGQNVTFRCDPISEHNRLYWYRQTLGQGPEFLTYFQNEAQLEKSRLLSDRFSAERPKGSFSTLEIQRTEQGDSAMYLCASSPSGESPLHFGNGTRLTVT.